The entry that follows covers one TCR beta chain sequence. Antigen specificity is unknown. 13 Jbeta primers and 60 Vbeta primers were used for the PCR. Generated by immunoSEQ multiplex PCR, the TCRdb table keeps only in-frame clones and is missing some. Among 60,000 to 95,000 clones listed, approximately 72% were seen once. This entry comes from a study of cytomegalovirus exposure and HLA in healthy donors. Study-wide results and caveats: Analysis was carried out at a later point, and it linked a missense DCLRE1C variant to TCR beta V- and J-gene trimming. Several of the most significant clusters were apparently associated with common viral pathogens in a later analysis. A later examination showed that TCR association rates differed by HLA locus, with DRB1 most and HLA-C fewest.

The CDR3 contains 14 residues. J was trimmed by 8 bases and V by 4 bases; bases with no gene match: 7. CDR1 SGHRS and CDR2 YFSETQ come from the germline V gene. The chain links TRBV5-1 to TRBJ1-4, with 8 bases aligning to TRBD1. The source material was PBMCs. The receptor was derived from a woman between 40 and 50 years old in good health and CMV-seropositive. For the CDR3, the DNA is TGCGCCAGCAGCAGTCCGACAGGGGACGAAAAACTGTTTTTT. Translated, it gives CASSSPTGDEKLFF.